This is a list of T cell receptor beta chains from one sample in a study of identifying expanded T cells in peripheral blood. Repertoires were generated with immunoSEQ multiplex PCR, while TCRdb's copy carries only in-frame clones and drops some. The sample contains 80,000 or so clones, 84% of which appear only once. Input material: blood. These receptors all come from a person aged 18 to 69 in good health. The CDR3 runs from the conserved cysteine through the conserved F or W. A D gene is named only where the DNA matches it firmly. Size is stated for part of the rows, as once, few or many counts, or as a class when the clone is expanded.

TRBV28,once,.,TRBJ1-4,TGTGCCAGCACGCTAGGGCCCACTAATGAAAAACTGTTTTTT,CASTLGPTNEKLFF
TRBV28,.,.,TRBJ1-5,TGTGCCAGCAAAGGATATAGCAATCAGCCCCAGCATTTT,CASKGYSNQPQHF
TRBV6-4,.,.,TRBJ1-4,TGTGCCAGCAGCGCCCGATTTCTTGAAAAACTGTTTTTT,CASSARFLEKLFF
TRBV19,.,.,TRBJ2-5,TGTGCCAGTAGTATTCTCGGAGGGGAGACCCAGTACTTC,CASSILGGETQYF
TRBV28,.,.,TRBJ2-3,TGTGCCAGCAAACTAGTTAAGCGGACAGATACGCAGTATTTT,CASKLVKRTDTQYF
TRBV2,.,TRBD1,TRBJ2-1,TGTGCCAGCAGTGTTCAGGGACAGGGGGATTACAATGAGCAGTTCTTC,CASSVQGQGDYNEQFF
TRBV19,.,.,TRBJ1-5,TGTGCCAGTAGTATCCGAGGGGTGGCGAGCAATCAGCCCCAGCATTTT,CASSIRGVASNQPQHF
TRBV19,.,TRBD2,TRBJ2-1,TGTGCCAGTAGTATTGTTCTAGCGGCCAGCTCCTACAATGAGCAGTTCTTC,CASSIVLAASSYNEQFF
TRBV7-9,.,TRBD1,TRBJ1-4,TGTGCCAGCAGCTTAGTAAATTTACAGGGGGAAAAACTGTTTTTT,CASSLVNLQGEKLFF
TRBV28,.,.,TRBJ1-5,TGTGCCAGCAGTTTTGTCACCTATCAGCCCCAGCATTTT,CASSFVTYQPQHF
TRBV5-1,.,.,TRBJ2-7,TGCGCCAGCAGCTTGGCCCCTGAGACGGGAGCGGTATACGAGCAGTACTTC,CASSLAPETGAVYEQYF
TRBV5-8,once,.,TRBJ2-5,TGTGCCAGCAGCTTGGGCCAGGGGGGACAAGAGACCCAGTACTTC,CASSLGQGGQETQYF
TRBV4-3,.,.,TRBJ2-2,TGCGCCAGCAGCCAAGAAACTATATTAGGTCGGTACACCGGGGAGCTGTTTTTT,CASSQETILGRYTGELFF
TRBV9,.,.,TRBJ1-3,TGTGCCAGCAGCGTGGGGACGGCTAACTCTGGAAACACCATATATTTT,CASSVGTANSGNTIYF
TRBV12-5,.,.,TRBJ2-1,TGTGCTAGTGGTTTGCTGAGGGCCACCGAGCAGTTCTTC,CASGLLRATEQFF
TRBV5-1,.,.,TRBJ2-3,TGCGCCAGCAGCTTGGAAGGGCGGGACCGCACAGATACGCAGTATTTT,CASSLEGRDRTDTQYF
TRBV27,.,.,TRBJ2-1,TGTGCCAGCAGCCGATTCTCGACGGGGTCCAATGAGCAGTTCTTC,CASSRFSTGSNEQFF
TRBV19,.,.,TRBJ1-3,TGTGCCAGTAGTACTGGAAACACCATATATTTT,CASSTGNTIYF
TRBV19,.,.,TRBJ2-1,TGTGCCAGTAGTATCTGGGGAGATTCCCTCTACAATGAGCAGTTCTTC,CASSIWGDSLYNEQFF
TRBV6-4,.,.,TRBJ2-3,TGTGCCAGCAGTGAGATGGGGTACGATACGCAGTATTTT,CASSEMGYDTQYF
TRBV5-1,.,.,TRBJ1-1,TGCGCCAGCAGCCACGGCGACATGAACACTGAAGCTTTCTTT,CASSHGDMNTEAFF
TRBV7-3,.,TRBD2,TRBJ2-7,TGTGCCAGCAGCTCATTCGGGACGGGAGGCCCCTACGAGCAGTACTTC,CASSSFGTGGPYEQYF
TRBV7-2,.,.,TRBJ2-3,TGTGCCAGCAGCCTACTAGGAGGGTTGGGCACAGATACGCAGTATTTT,CASSLLGGLGTDTQYF
TRBV15,.,.,TRBJ2-1,TGTGCCACCAGCAGAGATGCCCGGGTTCGGAACAATGAGCAGTTCTTC,CATSRDARVRNNEQFF
TRBV28,.,TRBD1,TRBJ1-4,TGTGCCAGCAGTTTATTGCAGGGGGCAAGTGAAAAACTGTTTTTT,CASSLLQGASEKLFF
TRBV4-3,.,.,TRBJ2-2,TGCGCCAGCAGCCAAGATTTCGTCAGGGGATCCTCGAACACCGGGGAGCTGTTTTTT,CASSQDFVRGSSNTGELFF
TRBV7-9,once,TRBD1,TRBJ2-7,TGTGCCAGCAGCGATACCGGGACAGGGGACTACGAGCAGTACTTC,CASSDTGTGDYEQYF
TRBV11-1,.,TRBD1,TRBJ2-2,TGTGCCAGCAGCTTGTGGCCGGACAGGATGAACACCGGGGAGCTGTTTTTT,CASSLWPDRMNTGELFF
TRBV5-6,once,.,TRBJ2-1,TGTGCCAGCGGCAAGACTCGCGGGGACAATGAGCAGTTCTTC,CASGKTRGDNEQFF
TRBV15,.,.,TRBJ2-7,TGTGCCACCAGCAGAGATTATGGTCCCACTAGCTTAATCTCCTACGAGCAGTACTTC,CATSRDYGPTSLISYEQYF
TRBV13,.,.,TRBJ2-7,TGTGCCAGCAGCTACGCAGGGGGGACCGCGCAAACCTACGAGCAGTACTTC,CASSYAGGTAQTYEQYF